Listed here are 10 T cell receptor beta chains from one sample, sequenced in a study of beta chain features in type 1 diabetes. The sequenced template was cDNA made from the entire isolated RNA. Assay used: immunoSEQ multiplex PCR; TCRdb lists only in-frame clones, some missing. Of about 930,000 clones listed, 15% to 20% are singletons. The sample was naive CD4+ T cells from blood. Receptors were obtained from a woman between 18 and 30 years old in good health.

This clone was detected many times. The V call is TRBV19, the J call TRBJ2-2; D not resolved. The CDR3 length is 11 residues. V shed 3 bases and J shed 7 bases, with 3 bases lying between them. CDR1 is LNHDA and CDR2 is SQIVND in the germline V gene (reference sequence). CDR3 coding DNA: TGTGCCAGTAGTATTGGCGGGGAGCTGTTTTTT. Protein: CASSIGGELFF.

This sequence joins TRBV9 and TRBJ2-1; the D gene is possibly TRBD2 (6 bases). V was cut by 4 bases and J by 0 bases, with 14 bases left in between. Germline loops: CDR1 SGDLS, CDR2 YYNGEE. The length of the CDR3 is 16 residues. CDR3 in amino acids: CASSQGGTRSYNEQFF. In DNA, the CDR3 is TGTGCCAGCAGCCAAGGTGGGACTCGCTCCTACAATGAGCAGTTCTTC.

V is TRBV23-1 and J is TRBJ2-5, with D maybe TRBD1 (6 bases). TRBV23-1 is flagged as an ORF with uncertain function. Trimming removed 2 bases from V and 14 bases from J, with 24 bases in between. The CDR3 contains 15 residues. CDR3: CASSQDRVQGEIEYF. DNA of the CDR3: TGCGCCAGCAGTCAAGATCGGGTACAGGGTGAGATCGAATACTTC.

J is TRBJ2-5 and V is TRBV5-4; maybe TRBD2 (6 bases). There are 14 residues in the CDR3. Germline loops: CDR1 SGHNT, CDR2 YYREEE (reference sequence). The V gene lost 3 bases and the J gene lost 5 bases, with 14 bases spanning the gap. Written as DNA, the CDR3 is TGTGCCAGCAGCTCTGGAGGGGTTGAGGAGACCCAGTACTTC. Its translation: CASSSGGVEETQYF. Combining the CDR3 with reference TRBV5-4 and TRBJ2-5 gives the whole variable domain ETGVTQSPTHLIKTRGQQVTLRCSSQSGHNTVSWYQQALGQGPQFIFQYYREEENGRGNFPPRFSGLQFPNYSSELNVNALELDDSALYLCASSSGGVEETQYFGPGTRLLVL.

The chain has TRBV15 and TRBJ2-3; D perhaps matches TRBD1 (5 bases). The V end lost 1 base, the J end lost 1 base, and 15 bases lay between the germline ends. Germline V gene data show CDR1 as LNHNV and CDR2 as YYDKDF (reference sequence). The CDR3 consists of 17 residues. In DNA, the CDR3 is TGTGCCACCAGCAGAGCACCCTTAGGGGCCGGCACAGATACGCAGTATTTT. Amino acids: CATSRAPLGAGTDTQYF.

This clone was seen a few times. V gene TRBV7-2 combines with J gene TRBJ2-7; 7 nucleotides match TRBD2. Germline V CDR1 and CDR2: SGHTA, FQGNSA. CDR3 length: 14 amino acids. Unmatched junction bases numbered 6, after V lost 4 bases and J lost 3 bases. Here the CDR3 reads CASSSLAGYYEQYF. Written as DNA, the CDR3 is TGTGCCAGCAGCTCATTAGCGGGCTACTACGAGCAGTACTTC. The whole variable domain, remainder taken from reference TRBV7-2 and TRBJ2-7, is GAGVSQSPSNKVTEKGKDVELRCDPISGHTALYWYRQSLGQGLEFLIYFQGNSAPDKSGLPSDRFSAERTGGSVSTLTIQRTQQEDSAVYLCASSSLAGYYEQYFGPGTRLTVT.

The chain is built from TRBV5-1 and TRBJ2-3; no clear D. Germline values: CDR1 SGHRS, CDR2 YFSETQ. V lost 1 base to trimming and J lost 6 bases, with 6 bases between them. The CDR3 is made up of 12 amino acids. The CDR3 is CASSLKLDTQYF. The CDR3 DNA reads TGCGCCAGCAGCTTGAAGTTGGATACGCAGTATTTT.

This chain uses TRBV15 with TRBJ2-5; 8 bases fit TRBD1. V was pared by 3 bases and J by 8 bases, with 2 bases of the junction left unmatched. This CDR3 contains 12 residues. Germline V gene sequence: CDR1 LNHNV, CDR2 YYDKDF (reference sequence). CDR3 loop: CATSSDRGTQYF. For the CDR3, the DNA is TGTGCCACCAGCAGCGACAGGGGAACCCAGTACTTC.

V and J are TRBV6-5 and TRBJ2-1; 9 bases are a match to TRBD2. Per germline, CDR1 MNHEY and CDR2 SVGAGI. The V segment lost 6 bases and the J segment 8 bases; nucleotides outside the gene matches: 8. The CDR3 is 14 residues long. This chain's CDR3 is CASSGTSRGHEQFF. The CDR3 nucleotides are TGTGCCAGCAGCGGGACTAGCCGGGGGCATGAGCAGTTCTTC.

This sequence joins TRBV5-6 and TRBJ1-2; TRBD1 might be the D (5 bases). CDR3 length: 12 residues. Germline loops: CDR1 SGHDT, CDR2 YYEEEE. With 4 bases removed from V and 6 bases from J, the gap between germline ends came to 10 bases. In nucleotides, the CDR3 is TGTGCCAGCAGCGGACAATCCGATGGCTACACCTTC. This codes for CASSGQSDGYTF. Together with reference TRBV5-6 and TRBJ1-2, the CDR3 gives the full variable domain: DAGVTQSPTHLIKTRGQQVTLRCSPKSGHDTVSWYQQALGQGPQFIFQYYEEEERQRGNFPDRFSGHQFPNYSSELNVNALLLGDSALYLCASSGQSDGYTFGSGTRLTVV.